The 10 T cell receptor beta chains reported below all come from one sample, sequenced in a study of cytomegalovirus exposure and HLA in healthy donors. The PCR made use of 60 Vbeta and 13 Jbeta primers. Sequencing used immunoSEQ multiplex PCR; TCRdb keeps in-frame clones, though not all of them. Of roughly 100,000 clones listed, 75% to 90% are singletons. The sample taken for sequencing was PBMCs. These receptors were obtained from a young man in good health and CMV-seropositive.

The chain has TRBV27 and TRBJ1-5, with a tentative D call TRBD1 (5 bases). Deletions cut 4 bases from V and 0 bases from J, with 7 bases between. CDR3 length: 14 amino acids. Germline CDR1 and CDR2: MNHEY and SMNVEV (reference sequence). This chain's CDR3 is CASSSRDSNQPQHF. In DNA, the CDR3 is TGTGCCAGCAGTTCCAGGGATAGCAATCAGCCCCAGCATTTT.

The CDR3: CASSPSGLNTGELFF. The CDR3 DNA sequence: TGTGCCAGCTCACCATCGGGACTGAACACCGGGGAGCTGTTTTTT. The chain combines TRBV18 with TRBJ2-2; D is perhaps TRBD2 (6 bases). With 2 bases removed from V and 1 base from J, the gap between germline ends came to 8 bases. The CDR3 runs 15 residues. Germline values: CDR1 KGHSH, CDR2 LQKENI.

This clone was recorded a few times. The V and J genes are TRBV30 and TRBJ1-1, with 9 bases identical to TRBD1. J lost 8 bases, V lost 1 base, and 23 bases had no gene match. Per germline, CDR1 GTSNPN and CDR2 SVGIG (reference sequence). The CDR3 length is 19 residues. CDR3: CAWSAPGQGLFRGALEAFF. The CDR3 DNA reads as TGTGCCTGGAGTGCTCCGGGACAGGGACTCTTCAGGGGTGCCTTAGAAGCTTTCTTT.

This chain uses TRBV5-1 with TRBJ2-3, with 11 positions matching TRBD2. Germline loops: CDR1 SGHRS, CDR2 YFSETQ. The CDR3 has 14 residues. With 2 bases clipped from V and 9 bases from J, the junction kept 5 bases outside the gene matches. The CDR3 nucleotides are TGCGCCAGCAGCTTAGAGACTAGCGGGGCAACGCAGTATTTT. This translates into CASSLETSGATQYF.

This rearrangement joins TRBV19 to TRBJ1-5; possibly TRBD1 for D (6 bases). CDR1 and CDR2 from the germline V gene are LNHDA and SQIVND (reference sequence). The CDR3 sequence is 17 residues long. V lost 3 bases to trimming and J lost 7 bases, with 22 bases between them. CDR3 loop: CASSIKSSRGLVQPQHF. The CDR3 DNA reads TGTGCCAGTAGTATTAAATCTTCCAGGGGTCTTGTCCAGCCCCAGCATTTT.

Regarding this clone: One end of the junction does not line up with germline, which may come from a read error. This chain uses TRBV7-9 with TRBJ2-7; no clear D. The V gene's germline CDR1 is SEHNR and CDR2 FQNEAQ (reference sequence). This CDR3 spans 14 amino acids. The CDR3 sequence is CASSLEIRRYVQYF. The DNA of the CDR3 is TGTGCCAGCAGCTTAGAAATTCGCCGCTACGTGCAGTACTTC.

This clone was recorded many times. The CDR3 protein is CASSLMDSAYEQYF. The CDR3, as DNA: TGTGCCAGCAGCTTAATGGACAGTGCCTACGAGCAGTACTTC. The chain has TRBV7-8 and TRBJ2-7, with D tentatively TRBD1 (6 bases). The germline V gene has CDR1 SGHVS and CDR2 FQNEAQ. V was clipped by 2 bases and J by 2 bases, with 10 bases between them. The CDR3 has 14 residues.

The V gene is TRBV10-3, the J gene TRBJ2-3; possibly TRBD1 for D (5 bases). This CDR3 is built from 15 residues. V lost 6 bases and J 0 bases, leaving 13 bases between the germline ends. Germline CDR1 ENHRY, CDR2 SYGVKD. The DNA of the CDR3 is TGTGCCATCAGCGGTAGGGGCCCTAGCACAGATACGCAGTATTTT. Encoded protein: CAISGRGPSTDTQYF.

CDR3 in DNA: TGTGCCAGCAGCTTGGACAGTAGCAATCAGCCCCAGCATTTT. Translated: CASSLDSSNQPQHF. The rearrangement uses TRBV5-6 and TRBJ1-5; no reliable D call. The CDR3 covers 14 residues. Trimming removed 0 bases from V and 0 bases from J, with 4 bases in between. CDR1 and CDR2 from the germline V gene are SGHDT and YYEEEE.

This clone was detected only once. This sequence joins TRBV29-1 and TRBJ2-7; 8 bases line up with TRBD1. CDR1 SQVTM and CDR2 ANQGSEA come from the germline V gene. The CDR3 has 12 residues. J gave up 3 bases and V 7 bases, and 5 bases lay outside the gene matches. The CDR3 region has the DNA TGCAGCGCCCAGGGGGCTCTCTACGAGCAGTACTTC. Encoded protein: CSAQGALYEQYF.